What follows is one T cell receptor (beta chain) and its context. The sample belongs to a study of blood T cell repertoires in COVID-19. As for the study in general: Acute-phase and convalescent COVID-19 samples originated in the United States, Italy and Spain.

Two negative PCRs, clearance, or symptom resolution characterized the recovered Cohort 3 donors. TCRdb's table, derived via immunoSEQ multiplex PCR, lists solely in-frame clones and lacks some. Among roughly 170,000 clones listed, 75% to 90% were seen once. V lost 0 bases to trimming and J lost 9 bases, with 17 bases between them. The CDR3 is 15 amino acids. Germline lookup yields CDR1 GTSNPN and CDR2 SVGIG (reference sequence). V and J are TRBV30 and TRBJ2-2; D is perhaps TRBD1 (5 bases). The sequence was obtained from a woman aged 45-65 years who had recovered from COVID-19. Sequenced sample: PBMCs or T cells enriched from blood (not recorded which). CDR3 amino acids: CAWSVRTYQHRELFF. The CDR3 nucleotides read TGTGCCTGGAGTGTTCGGACATATCAACACCGGGAGCTGTTTTTT.